This T cell receptor beta chain was found in a study of cytotoxic CD8 clonotypes in ibrutinib-treated CLL (dated by TCRdb to 2020 to 2023). About the study as a whole: The cohort had over ten relapsed/refractory and more than 14 treatment-naive patients; approximately 18 were IGHV unmutated. Partial responses were observed in roughly 25 patients and complete responses in 2; after a median follow-up of 68 months, remission was maintained in 15 or so patients and progression was observed in approximately 12. Response samples were taken after a median of roughly eleven months on treatment, ranging from about 6 to 36 months. On average, each sample yielded about 260,000 productive templates and tens of thousands of productive rearrangements. Of the 86 participants in the trial, about 25 had longitudinal samples available. Cryopreserved peripheral blood mononuclear cells were collected at three points: before therapy, at response, and at either sustained remission or disease progression. All remission and progressive disease samples were collected while patients were still receiving ibrutinib.

Note on this clone: No cognate antigen has been identified for it. Base qualities were left out, and no much larger clone turns up one base away.

Here is what the overall study found, with its caveats: Sampling times were not matched between sustained-remission and progressing patients, and lymph node repertoires were not studied. At ibrutinib response clonality went up, during sustained remission it held steady, and at progression it dropped back toward baseline. Baseline clonality was found to be higher than that of age-matched healthy donors and was strongly correlated with circulating CD8+ T-cell counts. Public clonotypes were rare and either shrank or stayed stable during treatment, and the rise in clonality at ibrutinib response reflected expansion of private clonotypes.

The goal of deep resolution MiSeq sequencing was a depth between 1 in 1 million and 1 in 200,000 T cells, and coverage averaged 10x per clonotype. The immunoSEQ hsTCRB Kit was used to generate TCR beta libraries. Concerning the study's data processing: ImmunoSEQ Data Assistant and ImmunoSEQ Analyzer were used for data analysis, and V, D and J genes were assigned according to IMGT definitions. Clonality, which ranges from 0 to 1, was calculated by subtracting the normalized Shannon entropy of productive rearrangement frequencies from one. Public clonotype analysis was restricted to overrepresented clonotypes comprising at least 0.05% of each patient's repertoire. More than ten age-matched healthy donor repertoires from immuneACCESS were used as controls for clonality. In its TCRdb copy, this immuneACCESS table keeps in-frame sequences only and misses some clones. Where compared with another copy, unresolved V genes explain less than half of these, and the others have no known cause. V, J and clone size were drawn from that table, and D and trimming were deduced from the DNA. The sample table holds some 350,000 clones, of which roughly 67% were seen once. Roughly 6.8% of the sample is held by the ten biggest clonotypes.

About 2 micrograms of genomic DNA were extracted from cryopreserved PBMCs for TCR beta library preparation. Longitudinal blood samples from CLL patients receiving ibrutinib monotherapy were subjected to high-throughput TCR beta sequencing. The patients took part in an open-label, single-center phase 2 trial of ibrutinib monotherapy. This receptor was identified in a human donor with chronic lymphocytic leukemia. The starting material was PBMCs, obtained after 36 months of ibrutinib treatment.

The CDR3 reads as follows: CASSLDPSGGSHEQYF. The nucleotide sequence reads TGTGCCAGCAGCTTAGATCCCAGCGGGGGGTCCCACGAGCAGTACTTC. The chain is encoded by TRBV11-2 joined to TRBJ2-7, with 9 bases in between that match TRBD2. From the cysteine through the phenylalanine, the CDR3 covers 16 amino acids. CDR3 DNA is the only sequence kept; it has 48 bases, read in frame from the first base. V lost 0 bases and J lost 5 bases, and the count of bases not matched to a germline gene is 8. Looking up the germline V gene yields CDR1 SGHAT and CDR2 FQNNGV.